This passage covers 21 T cell receptor beta chains from one sample sequenced in a study of a mutant IDH1 vaccine in newly diagnosed glioma. No antigen has been identified for these receptors. Time point noted: week 47, end of study. Vaccine doses each comprised 300 ug of mutant IDH1 20-mer peptide, with topical imiquimod. Sequenced by immunoSEQ multiplex PCR; TCRdb stores in-frame clones only, minus some. This table holds fewer than 35,000 clones, about four fifths found once. The source was PBMCs, collected from a glioma patient whose treatment included an IDH1 peptide vaccine. These receptor sequences come from a young man with glioma.

The rearrangement joins TRBV5-6 to TRBJ2-7; D not resolved. V was cut by 3 bases and J by 5 bases, with 12 bases left in between. The CDR3 loop spans 13 amino acids. CDR1 is SGHDT, CDR2 YYEEEE, per germline. The DNA of the CDR3 is TGTGCCAGCAGCTCCCTAGAAGGCCACGAGCAGTACTTC. It is translated as CASSSLEGHEQYF. The whole variable domain, filled in from reference TRBV5-6 and TRBJ2-7, reads DAGVTQSPTHLIKTRGQQVTLRCSPKSGHDTVSWYQQALGQGPQFIFQYYEEEERQRGNFPDRFSGHQFPNYSSELNVNALLLGDSALYLCASSSLEGHEQYFGPGTRLTVT.

The chain uses TRBV10-3 and TRBJ1-2, with 8 bases that match TRBD1. The CDR3 consists of 14 residues. Per germline, CDR1 ENHRY and CDR2 SYGVKD. J gave up 4 bases and V 4 bases, and 5 bases lay outside the gene matches. The CDR3 region is CAISADRVSYGYTF. The CDR3 bases are TGTGCCATCAGTGCGGACAGGGTGTCCTATGGCTACACCTTC.

Judged by abundance, this clone is medium-sized (0.01 to 0.1%). This chain links TRBV7-3 with TRBJ1-1; no clear D gene. The CDR3 runs to 13 residues. CDR1 is SGHTA and CDR2 is FQGTGA in the germline V gene. V gave up 6 bases and J gave up 5 bases, with 13 bases separating them. The CDR3 coding sequence is TGTGCCAGCAGTATTTTTGAGGGAACTGAAGCTTTCTTT. The encoded protein is CASSIFEGTEAFF.

The rearrangement links TRBV29-1 to TRBJ1-2, with D perhaps matching TRBD1 (5 bases). The CDR3 is 14 residues long. Trimming stripped 0 bases from V and 2 bases from J, with 10 bases between. Germline V gene lookup returns CDR1 SQVTM and CDR2 ANQGSEA. For the CDR3, the DNA is TGCAGCGTTGAAGATCCTAAGGGGAACTATGGCTACACCTTC. It codes for CSVEDPKGNYGYTF. Complete variable domain (other parts from reference TRBV29-1 and TRBJ1-2): SAVISQKPSRDICQRGTSLTIQCQVDSQVTMMFWYRQQPGQSLTLIATANQGSEATYESGFVIDKFPISRPNLTFSTLTVSNMSPEDSSIYLCSVEDPKGNYGYTFGSGTRLTVV.

The chain joins TRBV10-1 to TRBJ1-2; D is ambiguous. Germline CDR1 and CDR2: WNHNN and SYGVQD (reference sequence). Trimming cost V 0 bases and J 5 bases, with 7 bases left between them. This CDR3 comprises 13 residues. The CDR3 nucleotides are TGCGCCAGCAGTGAGTCGTCGAGATATGGCTACACCTTC. Translated: CASSESSRYGYTF.

The V and J genes are TRBV6-1 and TRBJ2-3; TRBD2 agrees at 10 bases. This CDR3 contains 15 residues. The J segment lost 2 bases and the V segment lost 6 bases, leaving 5 bases of the junction unmatched. Germline V gene sequence: CDR1 MNHNS, CDR2 SASEGT. The CDR3 loop is CASRSLAGATDTQYF. The CDR3 nucleotides read TGTGCCAGCAGGTCCCTAGCGGGGGCCACAGATACGCAGTATTTT.

The chain recombines TRBV5-6 with TRBJ1-2, with TRBD1 as a possible D gene (6 bases). The CDR3 contains 15 residues. With 4 bases removed from V and 6 bases from J, the gap between germline ends came to 19 bases. Germline CDR1 reads SGHDT; CDR2 reads YYEEEE. The CDR3 nucleotides read TGTGCCAGCAGCCGGAAGCAGGGGAATATCGATGGCTACACCTTC. Protein sequence: CASSRKQGNIDGYTF.

The CDR3 coding sequence is TGCAGCCAGATACCAAGGCTGAACACTGAAGCTTTCTTT. It translates to CSQIPRLNTEAFF. The chain joins TRBV29-1 to TRBJ1-1, with unresolved D. The V gene's germline CDR1 is SQVTM and CDR2 ANQGSEA. The CDR3 has 13 residues. V shed 8 bases and J shed 0 bases, with 13 bases lying between them.

The chain employs TRBV28 and TRBJ1-1; 8 bases line up with TRBD1. The CDR3 has 11 amino acids. The V gene's germline CDR1 is MDHEN and CDR2 SYDVKM. The CDR3 DNA reads as TGTGGGACAGGGCGGGTGGCTGAAGCTTTCTTT. This sequence encodes CGTGRVAEAFF.

The rearrangement joins TRBV25-1 to TRBJ1-1; a possible D gene is TRBD1 (6 bases). Per germline, CDR1 MGHDK and CDR2 SYGVNS. CDR3 length equals 14 residues. The V and J ends lost 6 bases and 0 bases respectively, with 11 bases between them. CDR3: CASRETGLNTEAFF. The CDR3 DNA is TGTGCCAGCAGGGAAACAGGGTTGAACACTGAAGCTTTCTTT.

This clone turned up a few times. The chain recombines TRBV2 with TRBJ1-4; weak D call: TRBD1 (6 bases). Germline loops: CDR1 SNHLY, CDR2 FYNNEI. The CDR3 runs to 15 residues. V dropped 4 bases and J dropped 5 bases, with 14 bases sitting between them. The CDR3 bases are TGTGCCAGCAGTGCCCCGGGACAACAGAATGAAAAACTGTTTTTT. It translates to CASSAPGQQNEKLFF.

The chain couples TRBV11-2 to TRBJ1-3; D perhaps matches TRBD1 (5 bases). There are 15 residues in the CDR3. V shed 6 bases and J shed 0 bases, with 12 bases lying between them. Germline V lookup: CDR1 SGHAT, CDR2 FQNNGV. CDR3 loop: CASRFGQISGNTIYF. In DNA form, the CDR3 reads TGTGCCAGCAGATTTGGACAAATCTCTGGAAACACCATATATTTT. Full variable domain (remainder filled in from reference TRBV11-2 and TRBJ1-3): EAGVAQSPRYKIIEKRQSVAFWCNPISGHATLYWYQQILGQGPKLLIQFQNNGVVDDSQLPKDRFSAERLKGVDSTLKIQPAKLEDSAVYLCASRFGQISGNTIYFGEGSWLTVV.

The J gene is TRBJ1-2, the V gene TRBV19, with 8 bases that match TRBD1. Germline CDR1 LNHDA, CDR2 SQIVND (reference sequence). The CDR3 totals 14 residues. After removal of 7 bases from V and 5 bases from J, the junction contained 9 bases not matched to a gene. The CDR3 nucleotides are TGTGCCAGTAACAGGGGGGACATCCCATATGGCTACACCTTC. This codes for CASNRGDIPYGYTF.

This sequence joins TRBV7-6 and TRBJ1-6, with a tentative D call TRBD1 (5 bases). The CDR3 covers 16 residues. CDR1 SGHVS and CDR2 FNYEAQ come from the germline V gene. V lost 4 bases, J lost 0 bases, and 10 bases lay in between. Here the CDR3 DNA reads TGTGCCAGCAGCTCGGGGCCTACCTCCTATAATTCACCCCTCCACTTT. It is translated as CASSSGPTSYNSPLHF.

The chain is built from TRBV7-3 and TRBJ2-1, with 10 positions matching TRBD1. V shed 5 bases, J shed 8 bases, and the junction held 6 bases outside the gene matches. This CDR3 region has 14 residues. Germline V gene sequence: CDR1 SGHTA, CDR2 FQGTGA. The CDR3 region is CASSPDRGSDEQFF. In nucleotides, the CDR3 is TGTGCCAGCAGCCCGGACAGGGGGAGCGATGAGCAGTTCTTC.

The rearrangement uses TRBV6-5 and TRBJ1-5; 8 bases are shared with TRBD1. Unmatched junction bases numbered 5, after V lost 5 bases and J lost 5 bases. Germline loops: CDR1 MNHEY, CDR2 SVGAGI. There are 14 residues in the CDR3. The CDR3: CASSRGTGDQPQHF. In DNA form, the CDR3 reads TGTGCCAGCAGTCGCGGGACAGGTGATCAGCCCCAGCATTTT.

The genes are TRBV19 and TRBJ1-1, with D uncertain. CDR3 length: 13 residues. Trimming took 2 bases from V and 1 from J, leaving 5 bases between them. Germline values: CDR1 LNHDA, CDR2 SQIVND (reference sequence). The CDR3 region is CASSIRGNTEAFF. In nucleotides, the CDR3 is TGTGCCAGTAGTATACGGGGGAACACTGAAGCTTTCTTT.

This clone was recorded only once. The rearrangement uses TRBV5-1 and TRBJ2-5; TRBD1 matches 10 bases. The ends lost 4 bases at V and 5 bases at J; junction bases unmatched: 11. The CDR3 has 16 residues. Germline loops: CDR1 SGHRS, CDR2 YFSETQ. The CDR3 DNA is TGCGCCAGCAGCCGATCCGGGACAGGGGAGAGGGAGACCCAGTACTTC. As protein: CASSRSGTGERETQYF.

The rearrangement uses TRBV29-1 and TRBJ1-1; D is unresolved. V dropped 3 bases and J dropped 4 bases, with 9 bases sitting between them. Germline CDR1 and CDR2: SQVTM and ANQGSEA. There are 12 residues in the CDR3. CDR3 in DNA: TGCAGCGTTGAGCGGCAGTCCACTGAAGCTTTCTTT. It translates to CSVERQSTEAFF.

This clone was observed a handful of times. The gene calls are TRBV19 and TRBJ2-2, with D uncertain. The CDR3 spans 12 residues. The germline CDR1 and CDR2 sequences are LNHDA and SQIVND (reference sequence). V was pared by 5 bases and J by 3 bases, with 4 bases between. Here the CDR3 DNA reads TGTGCCAGTAGTTTCTACACCGGGGAGCTGTTTTTT. Translation: CASSFYTGELFF.

The V call is TRBV13, the J call TRBJ2-7; possible D gene TRBD1, 6 bases. V was clipped by 4 bases and J by 4 bases, with 11 bases between them. CDR3 length: 13 residues. Germline-derived CDR1 and CDR2 are PRHDT and FYEKMQ (reference sequence). In DNA form, the CDR3 reads TGTGCCAGCAGCTCGTCTACAGGGTACGAGCAGTACTTC. This gives the protein CASSSSTGYEQYF.